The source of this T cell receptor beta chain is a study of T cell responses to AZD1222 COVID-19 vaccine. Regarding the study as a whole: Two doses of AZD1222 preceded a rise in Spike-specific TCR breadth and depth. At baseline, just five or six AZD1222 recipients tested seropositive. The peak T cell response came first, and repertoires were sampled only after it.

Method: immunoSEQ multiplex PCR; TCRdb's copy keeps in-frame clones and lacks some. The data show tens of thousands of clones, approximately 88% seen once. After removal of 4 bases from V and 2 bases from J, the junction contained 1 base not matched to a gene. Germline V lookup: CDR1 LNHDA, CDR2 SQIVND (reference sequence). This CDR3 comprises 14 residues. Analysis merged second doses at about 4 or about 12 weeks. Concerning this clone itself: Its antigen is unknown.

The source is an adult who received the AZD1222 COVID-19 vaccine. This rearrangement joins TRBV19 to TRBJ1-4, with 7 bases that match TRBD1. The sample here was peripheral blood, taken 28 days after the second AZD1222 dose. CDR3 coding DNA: TGTGCCAGTAGTACACAGGGGACTAATGAAAAACTGTTTTTT. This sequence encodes CASSTQGTNEKLFF.